The following is a TCR beta chain sequence with its context. Its antigen is undetermined. TCRdb re-called the 5' RACE reads with MiXCR, one entry per CDR3 protein. The data contain approximately 200,000 distinct CDR3 sequences, under 20% of them seen just once; the ten biggest clones take up 2% to 2.5%. The data stem from a study of T-cell memory formation after mild COVID-19. Study background: Each donor largely had its own TCR clusters.

Points from the study as a whole: Detection of some responders pre-infection suggested pre-existing cross-reactive memory T cells participated. From day 15 to 85, contracting clones were balanced between CD4 and CD8, whereas later expanders leaned toward CD4+.

V was cut by 6 bases and J by 2 bases, with 14 bases left in between. The CDR3 has 14 amino acids. Germline loops: CDR1 DFQATT, CDR2 SNEGSKA (reference sequence). The chain links TRBV20-1 to TRBJ2-1; D is uncertain. The sequenced material came from PBMCs or a T cell subset sorted from them (not recorded which). This receptor was identified in an adult woman who had mild COVID-19 (a few samples of this study predate the infection). Cell type and time point are not known. CDR3 sequence (DNA): TGCAGTGCGTCCGGAGATCGAACCTACAATGAGCAGTTCTTC. Translated, it gives CSASGDRTYNEQFF.